This TCR beta chain derives from a study of blood T cell repertoires in COVID-19. Overall study: Samples representing acute and convalescent COVID-19 were sourced from the United States, Italy and Spain. T cells, B-cell-depleted T cells, or PBMCs provided the cDNA or gDNA that served as material.

Per germline, CDR1 SGHTA and CDR2 FQGNSA. V was clipped by 2 bases and J by 5 bases, with 11 bases between them. CDR3 length: 14 residues. Original methodology: Estimates of nucleated cell counts were drawn from the amplification of reference gene primers. Clones were sequenced by immunoSEQ multiplex PCR, and TCRdb holds only the in-frame ones, with some missing. The V and J calls and the clone size are those of that table, but D and trimming were determined from the DNA. Of 53,000 or so clones in the sample, approximately 80% are singletons; the top ten hold 14%. The specimen was peripheral blood. This clonotype originated in a human donor in a cohort sampled during active COVID-19. This sequence joins TRBV7-2 and TRBJ2-3; D gene uncertain. This CDR3 is CASSLLGTGDTQYF. In DNA form, the CDR3 reads TGTGCCAGCAGCTTACTAGGAACGGGAGATACGCAGTATTTT.